The clone carrying this T cell receptor beta chain was observed once. Its target is not known. The germline gene is not matched at one end of the junction; a read error may be the cause. The same CDR3 can be traced to other DNA sequences in this sample. The sample is drawn from a study of graft-versus-host responses after intestinal transplantation. Study-level findings and limits: Allografts of patients with graft-donor T cell macrochimerism showed high graft-versus-host to host-versus-graft clone ratios. Researchers found GvH clones in recipient marrow, and some showed up first in ileum or blood.

The assay was immunoSEQ multiplex PCR, and TCRdb's table has in-frame clones only and misses some. The sample consists of about 39,000 clones, over 90% of them appearing once. Germline-derived CDR1 and CDR2 are SEHNR and FQNEAQ (reference sequence). The CDR3 loop spans 13 amino acids. The source is a human donor who was the organ donor for an intestinal transplant. V is TRBV7-9 and J is TRBJ1-2; tentative D call: TRBD1 (6 bases). The specimen comprised unstimulated CD8+ T cells sorted from spleen or lymph node cells, sampled before transplant. The CDR3 sequence: CASSQGLNYGYTF. The DNA for the CDR3 is TGTGCCAGCAGCCAGGGGCTGAACTATGGTTACACCTTC.